One sample yielded the 21 T cell receptor beta chains listed below, sequenced in a study of shared clonotypes between healthy human individuals. The table came from immunoSEQ multiplex PCR; TCRdb's copy has only in-frame clones and leaves some out. In the table there are about 100,000 clones, about 63% of which are singletons. Sequenced input: memory CD8+ T cells sorted from blood. Indicated subset: CD45RO+ cells pooled with CCR7-negative TemRA cells. These receptors originate from a woman between 25 and 40 years old in good health.

The rearrangement links TRBV28 to TRBJ2-2, with 9 bases aligning to TRBD2. This CDR3 contains 18 residues. V trimming: 3 bases; J trimming: 2 bases; junction bases outside the gene matches: 10. Germline loops: CDR1 MDHEN, CDR2 SYDVKM. CDR3: CASSLGREGSINTGELFF. CDR3 bases: TGTGCCAGCAGTTTGGGGCGGGAGGGCTCTATTAACACCGGGGAGCTGTTTTTT.

Regarding this clone: A read error is the likely source, as a far larger clone sits one nucleotide away. The chain links TRBV6-4 to TRBJ2-1; 11 bases align to TRBD2. The ends lost 0 bases at V and 5 bases at J; junction bases unmatched: 0. Germline loops: CDR1 MRHNA, CDR2 SNTAGT. The CDR3 is 15 residues long. The CDR3 DNA is TGTGCCAGCAGTGACTCGACTAGCGGGAACAATGAGCAGTTCTTC. Protein sequence: CASSDSTSGNNEQFF.

The chain couples TRBV4-1 to TRBJ2-1, with 11 bases fitting TRBD2. The junction had 2 bases not matched to a gene; V was cut back by 2 bases and J by 8 bases. Germline loops: CDR1 MGHRA, CDR2 YSYEKL. The CDR3 is 14 residues long. CDR3 amino acids: CASSQQTSGDEQFF. CDR3 DNA sequence: TGCGCCAGCAGCCAACAGACTAGCGGGGATGAGCAGTTCTTC.

The V gene is TRBV10-3, the J gene TRBJ2-1, with 10 nucleotides matching TRBD1. Germline V lookup: CDR1 ENHRY, CDR2 SYGVKD. V dropped 11 bases and J dropped 8; count of bases not matched to a gene: 6. The CDR3 loop spans 12 amino acids. CDR3 DNA sequence: TGTGCCTCCGGGACAGGGGATGATGAGCAGTTCTTC. Translating gives CASGTGDDEQFF.

The chain couples TRBV6-1 to TRBJ1-5; D gene ambiguous. The CDR3 length is 15 residues. CDR1 and CDR2 from the germline V gene are MNHNS and SASEGT. The ends were cut back, 5 bases at V and 0 bases at J, with 11 bases in the middle. This chain's CDR3 is CASSMWVYSNQPQHF. The CDR3 DNA is TGTGCCAGCAGTATGTGGGTCTATAGCAATCAGCCCCAGCATTTT.

This clone was seen many times. The chain uses TRBV10-3 and TRBJ2-7; 9 nucleotides match TRBD1. From germline, CDR1 is ENHRY and CDR2 SYGVKD. With V trimmed by 6 bases and J by 6 bases, 9 bases remained unmatched. There are 14 residues in the CDR3. CDR3 nucleotides: TGTGCCATCAGGGAGGGACAGGGCATAGGCGAGCAGTACTTC. It specifies CAIREGQGIGEQYF.

In its sample, this clone was seen a few times. The chain recombines TRBV2 with TRBJ1-2; TRBD1 is a possible D gene (6 bases). Trimming removed 11 bases from V and 4 bases from J, with 17 bases in between. The CDR3 loop spans 13 amino acids. Germline V CDR1 and CDR2: SNHLY, FYNNEI. CDR3 nucleotide sequence: TGTGCCGCGCCGGGGGGCGGAATCTATGGCTACACCTTC. Translating gives CAAPGGGIYGYTF. Drawing the rest from reference TRBV2 and TRBJ1-2, the complete variable domain is EPEVTQTPSHQVTQMGQEVILRCVPISNHLYFYWYRQILGQKVEFLVSFYNNEISEKSEIFDDQFSVERPDGSNFTLKIRSTKLEDSAMYFCAAPGGGIYGYTFGSGTRLTVV.

This clone appeared a single time. The genes are TRBV28 and TRBJ2-7, with 7 bases aligning to TRBD1. CDR3 length: 14 residues. Trimming removed 5 bases from V and 5 bases from J; junction bases left unmatched: 9. Germline V CDR1 and CDR2: MDHEN, SYDVKM. CDR3 protein: CASSPYRGSDEQYF. DNA of the CDR3: TGTGCCAGCAGTCCTTACAGGGGATCCGACGAGCAGTACTTC.

The chain is built from TRBV19 and TRBJ2-1, with 11 bases fitting TRBD2. The CDR3 contains 15 residues. The germline V gene has CDR1 LNHDA and CDR2 SQIVND (reference sequence). J lost 5 bases, V lost 9 bases, and 9 bases had no gene match. This CDR3 reads CASHSLAGGNNEQFF. The CDR3 bases are TGTGCCAGCCACTCCTTAGCGGGAGGGAACAATGAGCAGTTCTTC. Full variable domain (outside the CDR3, taken from reference TRBV19 and TRBJ2-1): DGGITQSPKYLFRKEGQNVTLSCEQNLNHDAMYWYRQDPGQGLRLIYYSQIVNDFQKGDIAEGYSVSREKKESFPLTVTSAQKNPTAFYLCASHSLAGGNNEQFFGPGTRLTVL.

This chain connects TRBV6-6 to TRBJ2-7; D is possibly TRBD1 or TRBD2 (5 bases each). V lost 6 bases to trimming and J lost 3 bases, with 15 bases between them. The CDR3 runs 14 residues. Germline V gene sequence: CDR1 MNHNY, CDR2 SVGAGI (reference sequence). DNA of the CDR3: TGTGCCAGCAGGGCCCGGGACGGATTCTACGAGCAGTACTTC. This encodes CASRARDGFYEQYF.

In its sample, this clone was seen a few times. The chain is built from TRBV6-1 and TRBJ1-1; tentatively, D is TRBD1 (6 bases). The CDR3 has 12 amino acids. In germline, CDR1 is MNHNS, CDR2 SASEGT. V lost 11 bases to trimming and J lost 1 base, with 11 bases between them. The CDR3 coding sequence is TGTGCCGGCACGACAGGGAACACTGAAGCTTTCTTT. This gives the protein CAGTTGNTEAFF.

Concerning this clone: A far larger clone is a single base away, which makes a read error likely. The sample contains more than one DNA sequence encoding this CDR3. Here the CDR3 DNA reads TGTGCCAGCAGTATGACTAGCGGGAGCTACAATGAGCAGTTCTTC. This gives the protein CASSMTSGSYNEQFF. The chain couples TRBV27 to TRBJ2-1, with 12 bases lining up with TRBD2. The CDR3 sequence is 15 residues long. Germline lookup yields CDR1 MNHEY and CDR2 SMNVEV (reference sequence). V dropped 5 bases and J dropped 3; count of bases not matched to a gene: 2.

The V gene is TRBV28, the J gene TRBJ1-2; the match to TRBD1 covers 7 bases. Trimming at V came to 1 base and at J to 1 base, leaving 9 bases not matched to a gene. The CDR3 has 17 amino acids. Germline lookup yields CDR1 MDHEN and CDR2 SYDVKM. The CDR3 reads CASSLSPGQLLNYGYTF. For the CDR3, the DNA is TGTGCCAGCAGTTTATCTCCGGGACAGCTCCTTAACTATGGCTACACCTTC.

This rearrangement joins TRBV7-8 to TRBJ2-7; 9 bases are a match to TRBD1. Germline CDR1 SGHVS, CDR2 FQNEAQ. The length of the CDR3 is 15 residues. V shed 4 bases, J shed 5 bases, and the junction held 9 bases outside the gene matches. The CDR3 coding sequence is TGTGCCAGCAGCTCCCTCCGGGACAGGGTGGACGAGCAGTACTTC. Amino acids: CASSSLRDRVDEQYF.

This clone has just a few counts. The chain joins TRBV14 to TRBJ1-1, with D maybe TRBD1 (6 bases). Between the trimmed V and J ends, which lost 2 bases and 0 bases, there was a span of 10 bases. The germline CDR1 and CDR2 sequences are SGHDN and FVKESK. The length of the CDR3 is 15 residues. In DNA, the CDR3 is TGTGCCAGCAGCCAAATGGGGGCGCTGAACACTGAAGCTTTCTTT. It yields the protein CASSQMGALNTEAFF.

The J gene is TRBJ2-7, the V gene TRBV28; D is uncertain. Germline loops: CDR1 MDHEN, CDR2 SYDVKM. This CDR3 has 13 amino acids. V was cut by 6 bases and J by 7 bases, with 16 bases left in between. CDR3 residues: CASSQDVSWEQYF. The CDR3, as DNA: TGTGCCAGCAGCCAAGATGTGAGTTGGGAGCAGTACTTC.

The chain combines TRBV19 with TRBJ2-7; TRBD2 matches 8 bases. V lost 9 bases and J lost 6; bases outside the gene matches: 13. There are 14 residues in the CDR3. Germline CDR1 and CDR2: LNHDA and SQIVND (reference sequence). The CDR3 bases are TGTGCCAGCTCGCCCGGACTAGCTCAGGGCGAGCAGTACTTC. It yields the protein CASSPGLAQGEQYF.

The chain links TRBV7-9 to TRBJ2-7, with 9 bases matching TRBD1. The germline V gene has CDR1 SEHNR and CDR2 FQNEAQ (reference sequence). CDR3 length equals 14 residues. V lost 4 bases to trimming and J lost 4 bases; unmatched junction nucleotides: 5. The CDR3 bases are TGTGCCAGCAGCTGGGGGACAGGGTATTACGAGCAGTACTTC. It encodes CASSWGTGYYEQYF.

V gene TRBV5-8 combines with J gene TRBJ2-7, with 15 bases fitting TRBD2. The germline CDR1 and CDR2 sequences are SGHTS and YDEGEE. The CDR3 is made up of 15 amino acids. V trimming: 3 bases; J trimming: 3 bases; junction bases outside the gene matches: 1. The CDR3 coding sequence is TGTGCCAGCAGCTCGGGACTAGCGGGAGGCTACGAGCAGTACTTC. Its translation is CASSSGLAGGYEQYF.

In DNA, the CDR3 is TGTGCCAGCAGCTTAGAGGGGTTAGGGAGAGGTCTCACCGGGGAGCTGTTTTTT. Translating it yields CASSLEGLGRGLTGELFF. The chain has TRBV11-2 and TRBJ2-2; TRBD2 is a possible D gene (5 bases). V lost 0 bases and J lost 4, with 18 bases in between. The CDR3 spans 18 residues. The germline V gene has CDR1 SGHAT and CDR2 FQNNGV. The full variable domain, with the rest looked up from reference TRBV11-2 and TRBJ2-2, is EAGVAQSPRYKIIEKRQSVAFWCNPISGHATLYWYQQILGQGPKLLIQFQNNGVVDDSQLPKDRFSAERLKGVDSTLKIQPAKLEDSAVYLCASSLEGLGRGLTGELFFGEGSRLTVL.

J is TRBJ1-5 and V is TRBV7-6; D gene ambiguous. Germline V gene sequence: CDR1 SGHVS, CDR2 FNYEAQ. The CDR3 consists of 13 residues. Trimming stripped 0 bases from V and 11 bases from J, with 11 bases between. The DNA for the CDR3 is TGTGCCAGCAGCTTAGCTGACGGATCAGCCCAGCATTTT. Amino acids: CASSLADGSAQHF.